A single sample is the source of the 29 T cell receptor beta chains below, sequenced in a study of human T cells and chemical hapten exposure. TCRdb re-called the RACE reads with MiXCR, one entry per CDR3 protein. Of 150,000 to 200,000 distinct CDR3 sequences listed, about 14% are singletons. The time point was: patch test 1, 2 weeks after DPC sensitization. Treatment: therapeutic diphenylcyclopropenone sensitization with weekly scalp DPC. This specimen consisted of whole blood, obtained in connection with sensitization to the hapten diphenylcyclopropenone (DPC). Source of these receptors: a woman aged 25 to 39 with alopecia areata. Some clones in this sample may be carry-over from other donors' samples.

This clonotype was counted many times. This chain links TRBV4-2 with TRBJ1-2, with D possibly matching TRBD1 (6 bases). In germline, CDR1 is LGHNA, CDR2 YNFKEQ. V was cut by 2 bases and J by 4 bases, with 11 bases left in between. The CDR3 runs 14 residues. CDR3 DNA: TGTGCCAGCAGCCAAACAGGGTCTCGCTATGGCTACACCTTC. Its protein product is CASSQTGSRYGYTF.

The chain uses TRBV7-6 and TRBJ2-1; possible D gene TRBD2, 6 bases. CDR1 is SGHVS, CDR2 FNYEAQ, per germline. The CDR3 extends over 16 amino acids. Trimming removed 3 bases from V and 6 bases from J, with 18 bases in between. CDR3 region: CASSFLASAGINEQFF. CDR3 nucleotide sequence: TGTGCCAGCAGCTTTTTAGCGTCCGCGGGAATCAATGAGCAGTTCTTC.

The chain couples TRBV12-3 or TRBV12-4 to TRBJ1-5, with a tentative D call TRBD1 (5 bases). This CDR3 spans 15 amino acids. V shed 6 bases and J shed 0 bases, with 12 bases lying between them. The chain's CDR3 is CASSRGAGSNQPQHF. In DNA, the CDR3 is TGTGCCAGCAGCCGTGGGGCAGGTAGCAATCAGCCCCAGCATTTT.

The CDR3 loop is CASSLGTGGGTDTQYF. The CDR3, as DNA: TGCGCCAGCAGCTTGGGGACAGGGGGCGGCACAGATACGCAGTATTTT. This chain connects TRBV5-1 to TRBJ2-3, with 11 bases matching TRBD1. With 0 bases clipped from V and 1 base from J, the junction kept 1 base outside the gene matches. CDR3 size: 16 residues. The V gene's germline CDR1 is SGHRS and CDR2 YFSETQ.

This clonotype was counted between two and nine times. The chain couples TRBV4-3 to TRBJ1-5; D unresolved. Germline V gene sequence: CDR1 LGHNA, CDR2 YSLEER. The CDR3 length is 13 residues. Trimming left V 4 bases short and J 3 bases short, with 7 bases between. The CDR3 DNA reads TGCGCCAGCAGCCCGTACCTCAATCAGCCCCAGCATTTT. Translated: CASSPYLNQPQHF.

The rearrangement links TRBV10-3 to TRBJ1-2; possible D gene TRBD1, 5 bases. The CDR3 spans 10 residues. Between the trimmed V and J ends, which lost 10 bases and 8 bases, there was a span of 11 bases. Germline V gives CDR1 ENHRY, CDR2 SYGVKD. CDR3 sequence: CATWGIGYTF. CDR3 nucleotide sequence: TGTGCCACGTGGGGGATAGGCTACACCTTC.

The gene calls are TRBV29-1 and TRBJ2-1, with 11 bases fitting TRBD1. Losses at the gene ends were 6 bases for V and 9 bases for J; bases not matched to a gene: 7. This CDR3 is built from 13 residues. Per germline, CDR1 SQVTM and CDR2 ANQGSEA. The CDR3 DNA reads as TGCAGCGTCCCGGGACAGGGGGTTGGTGAGCAGTTCTTC. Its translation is CSVPGQGVGEQFF.

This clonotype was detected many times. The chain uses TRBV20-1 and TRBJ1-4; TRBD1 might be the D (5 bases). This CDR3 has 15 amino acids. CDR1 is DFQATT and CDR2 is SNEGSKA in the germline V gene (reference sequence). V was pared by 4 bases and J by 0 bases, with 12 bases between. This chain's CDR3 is CSATPLGATNEKLFF. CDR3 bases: TGCAGTGCTACCCCTCTGGGGGCAACTAATGAAAAACTGTTTTTT.

The CDR3 coding sequence is TGTGCCATCAGTGAGACAGGGAACACCGGGGAGCTGTTTTTT. Translated, it gives CAISETGNTGELFF. The chain carries TRBV10-3 and TRBJ2-2; D might be TRBD1 (5 bases). V was pared by 2 bases and J by 1 base, with 5 bases between. The CDR3 is made up of 14 amino acids. From germline, CDR1 is ENHRY and CDR2 SYGVKD.

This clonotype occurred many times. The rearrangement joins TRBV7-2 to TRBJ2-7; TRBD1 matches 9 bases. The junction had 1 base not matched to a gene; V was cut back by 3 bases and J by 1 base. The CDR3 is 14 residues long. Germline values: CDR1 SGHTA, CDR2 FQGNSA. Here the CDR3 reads CASSLDRGSYEQYF. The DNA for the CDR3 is TGTGCCAGCAGCTTGGACAGGGGATCCTACGAGCAGTACTTC.

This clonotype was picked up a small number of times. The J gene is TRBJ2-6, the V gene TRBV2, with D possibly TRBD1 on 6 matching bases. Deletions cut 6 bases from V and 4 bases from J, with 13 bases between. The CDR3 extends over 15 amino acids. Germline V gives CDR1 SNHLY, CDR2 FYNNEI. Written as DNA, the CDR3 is TGTGCCAGCAGGCCGGGCCAGGGGGGGGCCAACGTCCTGACTTTC. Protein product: CASRPGQGGANVLTF.

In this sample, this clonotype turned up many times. CDR3 in amino acids: CSALQVGGETQYF. The CDR3 bases are TGCAGTGCCCTCCAGGTAGGAGGGGAGACCCAGTACTTC. The chain employs TRBV20-1 and TRBJ2-5; D possibly corresponds to TRBD2 (6 bases). The CDR3 extends over 13 amino acids. Trimming shortened V by 6 bases and J by 5 bases, and 16 bases separated the two germline ends. Germline V gene sequence: CDR1 DFQATT, CDR2 SNEGSKA (reference sequence).

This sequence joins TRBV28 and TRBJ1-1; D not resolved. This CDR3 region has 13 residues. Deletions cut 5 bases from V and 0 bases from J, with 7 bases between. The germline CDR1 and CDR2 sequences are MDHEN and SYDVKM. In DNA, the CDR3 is TGTGCCAGCAGTGAGAGGATGAACACTGAAGCTTTCTTT. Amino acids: CASSERMNTEAFF.

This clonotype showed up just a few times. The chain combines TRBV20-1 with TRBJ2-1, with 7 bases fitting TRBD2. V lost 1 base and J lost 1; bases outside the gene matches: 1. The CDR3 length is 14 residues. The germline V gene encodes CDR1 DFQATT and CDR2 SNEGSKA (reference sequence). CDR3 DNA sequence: TGCAGTGCTAGAGGCGGGAGATCCTACAATGAGCAGTTCTTC. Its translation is CSARGGRSYNEQFF.

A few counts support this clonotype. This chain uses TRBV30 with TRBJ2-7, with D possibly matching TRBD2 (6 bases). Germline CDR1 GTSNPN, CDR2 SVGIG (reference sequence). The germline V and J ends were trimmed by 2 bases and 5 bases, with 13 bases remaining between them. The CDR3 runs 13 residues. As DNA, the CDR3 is TGTGCCTGGAGTACGGGGGTTACGGACGAGCAGTACTTC. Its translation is CAWSTGVTDEQYF.

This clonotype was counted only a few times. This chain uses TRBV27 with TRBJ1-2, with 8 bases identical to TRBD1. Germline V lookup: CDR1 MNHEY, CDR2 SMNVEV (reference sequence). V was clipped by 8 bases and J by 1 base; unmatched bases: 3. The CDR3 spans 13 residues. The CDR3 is CASSRGLNYGYTF. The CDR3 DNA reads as TGTGCCAGCTCCAGGGGGCTTAACTATGGCTACACCTTC.

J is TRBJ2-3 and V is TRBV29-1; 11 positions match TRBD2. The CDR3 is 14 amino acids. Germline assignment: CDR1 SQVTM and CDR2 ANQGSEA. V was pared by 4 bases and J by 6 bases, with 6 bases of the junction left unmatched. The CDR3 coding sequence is TGCAGCGTTGTCCTAGCGGGGGGACTTGATACGCAGTATTTT. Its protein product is CSVVLAGGLDTQYF.

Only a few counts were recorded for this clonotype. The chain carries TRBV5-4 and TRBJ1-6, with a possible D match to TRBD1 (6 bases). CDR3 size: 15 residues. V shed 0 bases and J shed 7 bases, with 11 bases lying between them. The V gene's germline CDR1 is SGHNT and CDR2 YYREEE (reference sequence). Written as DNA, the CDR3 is TGTGCCAGCAGCTTGGAAGCAGGGGCAAATTCACCCCTCCACTTT. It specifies CASSLEAGANSPLHF.

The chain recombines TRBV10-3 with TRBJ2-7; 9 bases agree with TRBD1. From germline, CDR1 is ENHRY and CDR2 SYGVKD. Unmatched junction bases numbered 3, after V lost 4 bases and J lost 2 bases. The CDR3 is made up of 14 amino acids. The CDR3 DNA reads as TGTGCCATCAGTGGGGGGACAGGGACCTACGAGCAGTACTTC. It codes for CAISGGTGTYEQYF.

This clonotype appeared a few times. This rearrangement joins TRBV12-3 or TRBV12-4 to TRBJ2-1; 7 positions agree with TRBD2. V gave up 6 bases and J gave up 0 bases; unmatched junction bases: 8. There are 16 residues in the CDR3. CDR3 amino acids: CASRRLADSSYNEQFF. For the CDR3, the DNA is TGTGCCAGCAGGCGTCTAGCGGATAGCTCCTACAATGAGCAGTTCTTC.

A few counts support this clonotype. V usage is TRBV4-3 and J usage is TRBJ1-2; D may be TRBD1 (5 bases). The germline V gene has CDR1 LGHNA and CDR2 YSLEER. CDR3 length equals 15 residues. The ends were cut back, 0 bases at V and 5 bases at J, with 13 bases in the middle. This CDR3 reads CASSQDLPGGYGYTF. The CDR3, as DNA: TGCGCCAGCAGCCAAGATTTGCCCGGGGGATATGGCTACACCTTC.

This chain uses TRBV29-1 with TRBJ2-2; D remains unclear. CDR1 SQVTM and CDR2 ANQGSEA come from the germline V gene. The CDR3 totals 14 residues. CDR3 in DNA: TGCAGTGCCCTACTGACTTTGAACACCGGGGAGCTGTTTTTT. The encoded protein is CSALLTLNTGELFF.

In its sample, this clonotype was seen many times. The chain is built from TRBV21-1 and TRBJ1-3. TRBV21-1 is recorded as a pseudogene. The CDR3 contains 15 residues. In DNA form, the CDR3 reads TGTGCCAGCAGCAAAGGTGATCGGTCCGGAAACACCATATATTTT. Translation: CASSKGDRSGNTIYF.

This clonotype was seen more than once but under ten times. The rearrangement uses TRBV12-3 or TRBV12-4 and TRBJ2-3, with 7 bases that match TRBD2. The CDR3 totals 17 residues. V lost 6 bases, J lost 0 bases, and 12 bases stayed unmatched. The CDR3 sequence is CASRLTSQTPSTDTQYF. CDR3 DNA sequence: TGTGCCAGCAGACTGACTAGCCAAACACCTAGCACAGATACGCAGTATTTT.

The CDR3 coding sequence is TGCAGTGCTTCGGACAGGGGGCGGAGCACTGAAGCTTTCTTT. Protein product: CSASDRGRSTEAFF. This chain connects TRBV20-1 to TRBJ1-1; 11 bases fit TRBD1. CDR1 is DFQATT and CDR2 is SNEGSKA in the germline V gene (reference sequence). The CDR3 extends over 14 amino acids. J was trimmed by 4 bases and V by 5 bases; bases with no gene match: 6.

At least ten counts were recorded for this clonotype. The DNA for the CDR3 is TGTGCCAGCAGTTCAGTGGAATTAAACACCGGGGAGCTGTTTTTT. The encoded protein is CASSSVELNTGELFF. The chain is built from TRBV6-2 or TRBV6-3 and TRBJ2-2; the D is unclear. The V end was cut by 4 bases, the J end by 2 bases, with 11 bases between. This CDR3 spans 15 amino acids. CDR1 is MNHEY and CDR2 is SVGEGT in the germline V gene.

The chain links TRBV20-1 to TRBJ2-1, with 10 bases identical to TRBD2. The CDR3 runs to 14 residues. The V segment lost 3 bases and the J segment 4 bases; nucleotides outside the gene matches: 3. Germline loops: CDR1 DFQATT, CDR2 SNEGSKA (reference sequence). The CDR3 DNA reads TGCAGTGCTAGGCCACTAGCGGGATACAATGAGCAGTTCTTC. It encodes CSARPLAGYNEQFF.

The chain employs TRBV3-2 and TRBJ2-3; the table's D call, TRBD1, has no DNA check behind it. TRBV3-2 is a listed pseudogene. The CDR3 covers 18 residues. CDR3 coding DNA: TGTGCCAGCAGCCCTCAAACCCTCTCGGGACAGGGAGGAGATACGCAGTATTTT. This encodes CASSPQTLSGQGGDTQYF.

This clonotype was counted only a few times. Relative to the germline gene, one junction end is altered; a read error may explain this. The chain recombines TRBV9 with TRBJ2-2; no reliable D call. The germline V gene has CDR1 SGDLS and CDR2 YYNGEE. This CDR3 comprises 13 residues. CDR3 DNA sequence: TGTACCAGCAGCCCCATCGACACCGGGGAGCTGTTTTTT. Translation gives CTSSPIDTGELFF.